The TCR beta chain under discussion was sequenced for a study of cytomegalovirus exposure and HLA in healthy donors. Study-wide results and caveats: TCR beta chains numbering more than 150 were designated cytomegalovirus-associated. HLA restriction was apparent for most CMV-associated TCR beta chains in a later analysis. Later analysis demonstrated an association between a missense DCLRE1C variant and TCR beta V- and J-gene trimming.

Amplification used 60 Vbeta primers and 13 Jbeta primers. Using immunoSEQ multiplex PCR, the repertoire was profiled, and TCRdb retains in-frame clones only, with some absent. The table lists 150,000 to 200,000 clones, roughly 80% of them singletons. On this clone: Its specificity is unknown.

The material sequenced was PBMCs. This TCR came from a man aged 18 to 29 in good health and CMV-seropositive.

CDR3 nucleotides: TGTGCCAGCAGCCCACAGGGGGCGAGGTCCTTGAGGGAGACCCAGTACTTC. Its protein product is CASSPQGARSLRETQYF. This chain joins TRBV28 and TRBJ2-5, with 9 bases identical to TRBD1. The V and J ends lost 6 bases and 5 bases, in that order; junction bases with no gene match: 16. This CDR3 has 17 amino acids. CDR1 is MDHEN, CDR2 SYDVKM, per germline.